Given below is one T cell receptor (beta chain) in context. This sample is drawn from a study of PD-1 blockade in classical Hodgkin lymphoma. Study as a whole: Nivolumab was given intravenously to patients at 3 mg/kg every 2 weeks.

The data were produced by immunoSEQ multiplex PCR, yet TCRdb's version contains in-frame clones alone and is incomplete. The sample lists about 42,000 clones, 55% to 75% occurring once. Trimming shortened V by 0 bases and J by 1 base, and 13 bases separated the two germline ends. CDR3 length: 16 residues. The germline gives CDR1 SGDLS, CDR2 YYNGEE. In every patient, relapse followed autologous stem cell transplantation, while exposure to brentuximab vedotin differed. The chain carries TRBV9 and TRBJ1-1; D gene unclear. Source: peripheral blood mononuclear cells (PBMCs), taken at baseline. This TCR was recovered from a human donor with classical Hodgkin lymphoma. The CDR3 reads CASSVGLGTPNTEAFF. The CDR3 region has the DNA TGTGCCAGCAGCGTAGGTTTAGGCACGCCGAACACTGAAGCTTTCTTT.